A selection of T cell receptor beta chains follows, all from one sample in a study of blood T cells in healthy people across ages. Each CDR3 protein is one row after TCRdb ran MiXCR on the 5' RACE reads. The table records fewer than 2,000,000 distinct CDR3 sequences, 35% to 50% of them present only once. Sequenced input: blood. The receptor source for this set is a human donor in good health. Both conserved end residues are part of each CDR3. The order of the fields is J gene, V gene, clone size, CDR3 length, D gene, CDR3 protein, CDR3 DNA. D genes are given only for firm matches. Size is stated for part of the rows, as once, few or many counts, or as a class when the clone is expanded.

TRBJ1-4 | TRBV20-1 | few | 12 | NA | CSAGRFNEKLFF | TGCAGTGCTGGACGGTTTAATGAAAAACTGTTTTTT
TRBJ2-1 | TRBV2 | many | 10 | NA | CASSAGVQFF | TGTGCCAGCAGTGCCGGCGTGCAGTTCTTC
TRBJ1-2 | TRBV9 | few | 15 | NA | CASSQYRGGSSGYTF | TGTGCCAGCAGCCAATATCGGGGGGGATCATCTGGCTACACCTTC
TRBJ1-1 | TRBV18 | few | 13 | NA | CASSTAMNTEAFF | TGTGCCAGCTCGACAGCTATGAACACTGAAGCTTTCTTT
TRBJ2-7 | TRBV7-2 | NA | 15 | NA | CASSPTEGQAPEQYF | TGTGCCAGCAGCCCCACTGAGGGTCAGGCTCCCGAGCAGTACTTC
TRBJ2-1 | TRBV20-1 | NA | 14 | TRBD2 | CSARIAGGPHEQFF | TGCAGTGCTAGAATAGCGGGGGGGCCCCATGAGCAGTTCTTC
TRBJ2-3 | TRBV6-4 | NA | 16 | TRBD2 | CASSPQGAGVPGTQYF | TGTGCCAGCAGTCCCCAGGGAGCGGGGGTCCCCGGTACGCAGTATTTT
TRBJ1-2 | TRBV20-1 | NA | 13 | NA | CSARLTDNYGYTF | TGCAGTGCTAGACTGACTGATAACTATGGCTACACCTTC
TRBJ2-7 | TRBV28 | NA | 15 | NA | CASSLTSDSQFEQYF | TGTGCCAGCAGTTTAACCTCGGACAGCCAGTTTGAGCAGTACTTC
TRBJ2-1 | TRBV25-1 | few | 18 | NA | CVSRPYFYVSGANNEQFF | TGTGTCAGCAGACCCTACTTTTACGTGTCGGGGGCGAACAATGAGCAGTTCTTC
TRBJ2-3 | TRBV5-1 | NA | 13 | NA | CASSLDGSATQYF | TGCGCCAGCAGCTTGGATGGTTCTGCTACGCAGTATTTT
TRBJ2-1 | TRBV20-1 | NA | 18 | TRBD1 | CGARSSDRDSRSYNEQFF | TGCGGTGCTAGAAGCAGTGACCGGGACAGTCGCTCCTACAATGAGCAGTTCTTC
TRBJ2-1 | TRBV7-9 | few | 16 | NA | CASSPPDGGVYNEQFF | TGTGCCAGCAGCCCCCCGGACGGTGGGGTATACAATGAGCAGTTCTTC
TRBJ1-2 | TRBV5-1 | NA | 14 | TRBD1 | CASRLTGLNYGYTF | TGCGCCAGCAGACTGACAGGGCTTAACTATGGCTACACCTTC
TRBJ1-5 | TRBV20-1 | NA | 14 | NA | CSARLQGRDQPQHF | TGCAGTGCTAGGCTACAGGGAAGGGATCAGCCCCAGCATTTT
TRBJ1-1 | TRBV5-1 | NA | 14 | NA | CASSPLVSNTEAFF | TGCGCCAGCAGCCCTCTGGTGAGCAACACTGAAGCTTTCTTT
TRBJ2-7 | TRBV20-1 | NA | 15 | TRBD1 | CSAPTPGQGAYEQYF | TGCAGTGCTCCCACCCCGGGACAGGGGGCTTACGAGCAGTACTTC
TRBJ1-1 | TRBV3-1 | once | 14 | NA | CASSRRRVNTEAFF | TGTGCCAGCAGCCGGCGGCGGGTGAACACTGAAGCTTTCTTT
TRBJ2-5 | TRBV12-3/TRBV12-4 | NA | 13 | NA | CASSRFLTETQYF | TGTGCCAGCAGTCGGTTTTTGACGGAGACCCAGTACTTC
TRBJ2-7 | TRBV3-1 | few | 12 | NA | CASSQSTVEQYF | TGTGCCAGCAGCCAATCCACAGTCGAGCAGTACTTC
TRBJ2-2 | TRBV7-2 | NA | 16 | NA | CAIFPTGNLNTRELFF | TGTGCCATCTTCCCAACGGGGAACCTTAACACCAGGGAGCTGTTTTTT
TRBJ2-2 | TRBV20-1 | NA | 14 | NA | CSALEGRNAGELFF | TGCAGTGCTCTAGAGGGGAGGAACGCCGGGGAGCTGTTTTTT
TRBJ2-4 | TRBV11-3 | NA | 17 | TRBD2 | CASSSTGLADSKNIQYF | TGTGCCAGCAGCTCCACGGGACTAGCAGATTCCAAAAACATTCAGTACTTC
TRBJ1-4 | TRBV7-3 | NA | 13 | NA | CASSPSGSEKLFF | TGTGCCAGCAGCCCCTCCGGTAGTGAAAAACTGTTTTTT
TRBJ2-1 | TRBV5-6 | NA | 17 | TRBD1 | CAGSLGDGTGRYNEQFF | TGTGCCGGCAGCTTGGGGGACGGGACAGGGAGGTACAATGAGCAGTTCTTC
TRBJ1-1 | TRBV29-1 | NA | 14 | NA | CSVSGQMTGFEAFF | TGCAGCGTTTCGGGACAAATGACAGGTTTTGAAGCTTTCTTT
TRBJ2-7 | TRBV7-2 | many | 13 | NA | CASSLRRSYEQYF | TGTGCCAGCAGTTTACGACGGTCCTACGAGCAGTACTTC
TRBJ2-1 | TRBV7-3 | NA | 17 | NA | CASSPSGAGTTENEQFF | TGTGCCAGCAGCCCGTCTGGAGCGGGGACAACAGAGAATGAGCAGTTCTTC
TRBJ1-2 | TRBV7-2 | NA | 13 | NA | CASRVRGNYGHTF | TGTGCCAGCAGGGTGAGAGGGAACTATGGCCACACCTTC
TRBJ1-2 | TRBV12-3/TRBV12-4 | few | 14 | NA | CASSPQGSRYGYTF | TGTGCCAGCAGTCCCCAGGGTTCTCGGTATGGCTACACCTTC
TRBJ2-3 | TRBV5-1 | few | 17 | NA | CASSLAVRGNSADTQYF | TGTGCCAGCAGCTTGGCAGTCAGAGGGAATAGTGCAGATACGCAGTATTTT
TRBJ1-4 | TRBV7-9 | few | 17 | NA | CASSLPPDRTENEKLFF | TGTGCCAGCAGCTTACCCCCAGACAGAACCGAAAATGAAAAACTGTTTTTT
TRBJ2-1 | TRBV20-1 | NA | 14 | TRBD2 | CSTPPAGGPHEQFF | TGCAGTACGCCCCCGGCGGGGGGGCCGCATGAGCAGTTCTTC
TRBJ1-2 | TRBV13 | NA | 14 | TRBD1 | CASSLATGGGGYTF | TGTGCCAGCAGCTTAGCCACAGGGGGAGGCGGCTACACCTTC
TRBJ1-2 | TRBV7-2 | few | 16 | TRBD1 | CASSLGGTGIHYGYTF | TGTGCCAGCAGCTTAGGAGGGACAGGGATTCACTATGGCTACACCTTC